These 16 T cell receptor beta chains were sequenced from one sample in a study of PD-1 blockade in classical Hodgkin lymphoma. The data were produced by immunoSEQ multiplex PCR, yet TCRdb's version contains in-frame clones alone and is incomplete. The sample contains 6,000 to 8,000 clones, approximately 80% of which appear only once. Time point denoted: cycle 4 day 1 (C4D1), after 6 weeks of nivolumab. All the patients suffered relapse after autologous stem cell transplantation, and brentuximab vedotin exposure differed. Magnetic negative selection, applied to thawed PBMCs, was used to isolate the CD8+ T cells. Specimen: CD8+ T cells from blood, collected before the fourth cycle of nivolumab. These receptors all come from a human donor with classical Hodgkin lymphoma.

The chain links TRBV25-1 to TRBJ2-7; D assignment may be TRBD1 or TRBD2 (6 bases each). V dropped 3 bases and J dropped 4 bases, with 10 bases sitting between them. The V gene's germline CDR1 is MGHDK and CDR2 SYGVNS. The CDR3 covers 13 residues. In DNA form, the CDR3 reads TGTGCCAGCAGTGACGGGGGCGCGTACGAGCAGTACTTC. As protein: CASSDGGAYEQYF.

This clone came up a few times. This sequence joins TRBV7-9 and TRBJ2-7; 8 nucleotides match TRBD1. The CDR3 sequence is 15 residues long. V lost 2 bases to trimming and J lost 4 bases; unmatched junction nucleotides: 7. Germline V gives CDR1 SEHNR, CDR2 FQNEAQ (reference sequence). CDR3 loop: CASSLFRTGRYEQYF. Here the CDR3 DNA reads TGTGCCAGCAGCTTATTTAGGACAGGGAGGTACGAGCAGTACTTC.

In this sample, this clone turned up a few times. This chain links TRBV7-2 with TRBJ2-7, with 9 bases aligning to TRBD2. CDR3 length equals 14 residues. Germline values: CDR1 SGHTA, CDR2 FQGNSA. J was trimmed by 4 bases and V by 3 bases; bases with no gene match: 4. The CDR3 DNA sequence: TGTGCCAGCAGCTTGGGGCTAGCGGGATACGAGCAGTACTTC. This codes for CASSLGLAGYEQYF.

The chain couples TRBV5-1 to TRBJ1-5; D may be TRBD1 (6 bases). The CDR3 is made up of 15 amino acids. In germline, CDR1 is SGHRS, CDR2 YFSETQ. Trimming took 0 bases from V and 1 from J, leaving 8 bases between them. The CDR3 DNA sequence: TGCGCCAGCAGCTTGGTAGGGGGGAGCAATCAGCCCCAGCATTTT. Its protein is CASSLVGGSNQPQHF.

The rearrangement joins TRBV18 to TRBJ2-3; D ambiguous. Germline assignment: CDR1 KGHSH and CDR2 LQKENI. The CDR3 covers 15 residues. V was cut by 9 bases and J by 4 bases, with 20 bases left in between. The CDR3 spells CASSLVRRGPDTQYF. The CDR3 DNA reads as TGTGCCAGTAGCTTGGTGCGTCGAGGCCCAGATACGCAGTATTTT.

CDR3 protein: CASSFSGWQFTYEQYF. In nucleotides, the CDR3 is TGTGCCAGCAGTTTTAGCGGGTGGCAATTTACCTACGAGCAGTACTTC. The J gene is TRBJ2-7, the V gene TRBV27, with TRBD2 identical over 7 bases. In germline, CDR1 is MNHEY, CDR2 SMNVEV (reference sequence). The CDR3 consists of 16 residues. V lost 3 bases and J lost 2; bases outside the gene matches: 10.

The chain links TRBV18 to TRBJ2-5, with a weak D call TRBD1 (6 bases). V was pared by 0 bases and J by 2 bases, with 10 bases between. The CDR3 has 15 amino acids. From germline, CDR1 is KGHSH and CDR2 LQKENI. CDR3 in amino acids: CASSPPIRGQETQYF. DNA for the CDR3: TGTGCCAGCTCACCACCGATCAGGGGTCAAGAGACCCAGTACTTC.

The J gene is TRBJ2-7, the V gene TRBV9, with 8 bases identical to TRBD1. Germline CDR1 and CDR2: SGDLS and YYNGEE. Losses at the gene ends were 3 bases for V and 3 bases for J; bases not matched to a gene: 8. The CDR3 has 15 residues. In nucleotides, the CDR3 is TGTGCCAGCAGCGGTGGGGACAGGCCCCTCTACGAGCAGTACTTC. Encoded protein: CASSGGDRPLYEQYF.

The chain's CDR3 is CASSLSWASGANVLTF. CDR3 in DNA: TGTGCCAGCAGCTTGTCTTGGGCCTCTGGGGCCAACGTCCTGACTTTC. The chain recombines TRBV11-2 with TRBJ2-6; D remains ambiguous. Germline CDR1 is SGHAT and CDR2 is FQNNGV. V dropped 3 bases and J dropped 0 bases, with 9 bases sitting between them. The CDR3 is 16 residues long.

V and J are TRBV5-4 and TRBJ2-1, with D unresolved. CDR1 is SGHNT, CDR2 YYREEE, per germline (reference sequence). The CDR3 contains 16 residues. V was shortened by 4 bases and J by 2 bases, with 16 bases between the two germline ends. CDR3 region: CASSVRAPGPYNEQFF. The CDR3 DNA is TGTGCCAGCAGCGTCCGGGCCCCAGGCCCCTACAATGAGCAGTTCTTC.

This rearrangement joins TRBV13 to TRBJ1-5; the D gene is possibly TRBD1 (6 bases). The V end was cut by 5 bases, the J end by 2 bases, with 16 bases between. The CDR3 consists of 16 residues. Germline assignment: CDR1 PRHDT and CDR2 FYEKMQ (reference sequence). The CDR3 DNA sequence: TGTGCCAGCAGCCGATACAGGGCAGATGGCAATCAGCCCCAGCATTTT. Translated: CASSRYRADGNQPQHF.

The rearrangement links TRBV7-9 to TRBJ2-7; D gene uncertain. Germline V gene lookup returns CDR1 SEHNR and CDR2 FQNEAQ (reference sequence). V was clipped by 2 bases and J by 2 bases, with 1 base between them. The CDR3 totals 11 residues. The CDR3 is CASSLTYEQYF. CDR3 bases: TGTGCCAGCAGCTTAACCTACGAGCAGTACTTC.

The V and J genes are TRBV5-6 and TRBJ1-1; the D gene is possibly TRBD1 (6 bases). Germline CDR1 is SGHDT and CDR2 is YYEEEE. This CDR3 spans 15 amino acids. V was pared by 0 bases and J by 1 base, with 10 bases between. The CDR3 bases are TGTGCCAGCAGCTTGGTGGGCAGGGGGAACACTGAAGCTTTCTTT. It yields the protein CASSLVGRGNTEAFF.

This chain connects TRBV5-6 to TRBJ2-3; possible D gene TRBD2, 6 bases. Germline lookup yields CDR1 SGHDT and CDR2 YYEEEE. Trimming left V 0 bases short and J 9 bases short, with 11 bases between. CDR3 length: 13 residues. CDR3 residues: CASSLGGGWTQYF. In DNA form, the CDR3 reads TGTGCCAGCAGCTTGGGGGGAGGTTGGACGCAGTATTTT. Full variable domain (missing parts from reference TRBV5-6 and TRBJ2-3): DAGVTQSPTHLIKTRGQQVTLRCSPKSGHDTVSWYQQALGQGPQFIFQYYEEEERQRGNFPDRFSGHQFPNYSSELNVNALLLGDSALYLCASSLGGGWTQYFGPGTRLTVL.

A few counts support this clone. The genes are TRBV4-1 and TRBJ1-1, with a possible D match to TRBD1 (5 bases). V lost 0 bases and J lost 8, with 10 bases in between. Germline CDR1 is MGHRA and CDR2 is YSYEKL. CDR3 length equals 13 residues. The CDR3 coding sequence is TGCGCCAGCAGCCAAGACCGACAGAACGAAGCTTTCTTT. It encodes CASSQDRQNEAFF.

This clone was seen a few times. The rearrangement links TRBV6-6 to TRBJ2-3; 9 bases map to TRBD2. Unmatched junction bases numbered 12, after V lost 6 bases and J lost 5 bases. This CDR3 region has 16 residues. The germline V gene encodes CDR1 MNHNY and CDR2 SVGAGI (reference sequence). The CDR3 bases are TGTGCCAGCAGAGGACGGGGGCGGGAGGGTAAAGATACGCAGTATTTT. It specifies CASRGRGREGKDTQYF.